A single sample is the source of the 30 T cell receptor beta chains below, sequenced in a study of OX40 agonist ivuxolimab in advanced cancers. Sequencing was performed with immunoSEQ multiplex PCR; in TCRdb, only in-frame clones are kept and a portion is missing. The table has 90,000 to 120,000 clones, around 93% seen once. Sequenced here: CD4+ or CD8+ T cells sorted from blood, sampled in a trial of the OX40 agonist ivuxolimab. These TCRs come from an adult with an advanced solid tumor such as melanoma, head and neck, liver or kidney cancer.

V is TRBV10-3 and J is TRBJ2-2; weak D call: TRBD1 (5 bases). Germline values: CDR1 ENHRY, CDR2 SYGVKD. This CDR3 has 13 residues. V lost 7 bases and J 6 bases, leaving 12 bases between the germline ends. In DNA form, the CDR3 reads TGTGCCATCACATACAGGTCAGCCGGGGAGCTGTTTTTT. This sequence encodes CAITYRSAGELFF.

The CDR3 region has the DNA TGTGCCAGTAGTATGAGCACAGATACGCAGTATTTT. Translating gives CASSMSTDTQYF. The V and J genes are TRBV19 and TRBJ2-3; D remains unclear. The CDR3 covers 12 residues. The V gene lost 3 bases and the J gene lost 0 bases, with 1 base spanning the gap. Germline-derived CDR1 and CDR2 are LNHDA and SQIVND (reference sequence).

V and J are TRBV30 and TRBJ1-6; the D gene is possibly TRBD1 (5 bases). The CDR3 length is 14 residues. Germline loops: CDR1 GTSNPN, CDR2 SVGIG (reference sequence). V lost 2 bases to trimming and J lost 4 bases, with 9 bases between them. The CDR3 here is CAWSPGNYNSPLHF. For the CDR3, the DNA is TGTGCCTGGAGTCCAGGGAATTATAATTCACCCCTCCACTTT.

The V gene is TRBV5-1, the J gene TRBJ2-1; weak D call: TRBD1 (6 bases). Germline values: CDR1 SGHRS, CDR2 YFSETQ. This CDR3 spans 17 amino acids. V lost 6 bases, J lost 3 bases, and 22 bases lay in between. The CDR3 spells CASTARVTDSNYNEQFF. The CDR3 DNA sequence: TGCGCCAGCACGGCGAGGGTAACGGACAGCAACTACAATGAGCAGTTCTTC.

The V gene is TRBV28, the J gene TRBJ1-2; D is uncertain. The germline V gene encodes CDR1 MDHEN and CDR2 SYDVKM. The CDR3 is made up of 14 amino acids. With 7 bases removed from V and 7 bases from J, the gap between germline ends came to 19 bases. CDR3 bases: TGTGCCAGCACGTGGGCCGAGCCCGTCCCTGGCTACACCTTC. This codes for CASTWAEPVPGYTF.

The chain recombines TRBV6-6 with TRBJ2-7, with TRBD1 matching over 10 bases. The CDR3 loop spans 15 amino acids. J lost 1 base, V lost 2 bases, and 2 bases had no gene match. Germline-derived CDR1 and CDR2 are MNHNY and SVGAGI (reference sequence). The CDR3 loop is CASSYGTGVSYEQYF. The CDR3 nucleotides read TGTGCCAGCAGTTACGGGACAGGGGTTTCCTACGAGCAGTACTTC.

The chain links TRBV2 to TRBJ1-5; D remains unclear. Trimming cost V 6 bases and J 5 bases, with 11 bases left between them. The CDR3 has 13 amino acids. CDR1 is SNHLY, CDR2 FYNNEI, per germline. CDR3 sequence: CASRVGRDQPQHF. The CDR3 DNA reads TGTGCCAGCAGGGTCGGACGGGATCAGCCCCAGCATTTT.

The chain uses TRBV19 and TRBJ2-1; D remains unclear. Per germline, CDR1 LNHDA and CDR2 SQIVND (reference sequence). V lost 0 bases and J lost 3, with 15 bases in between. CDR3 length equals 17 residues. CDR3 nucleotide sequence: TGTGCCAGTAGTATAGACCCGTCGGCGTCAAGCTACAATGAGCAGTTCTTC. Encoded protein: CASSIDPSASSYNEQFF.

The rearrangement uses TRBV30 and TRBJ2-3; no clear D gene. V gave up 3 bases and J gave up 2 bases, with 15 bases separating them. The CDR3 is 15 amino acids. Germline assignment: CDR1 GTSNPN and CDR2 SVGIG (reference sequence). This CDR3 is CAWRGRMPLTDTQYF. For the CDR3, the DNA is TGTGCCTGGAGGGGTCGAATGCCACTCACAGATACGCAGTATTTT.

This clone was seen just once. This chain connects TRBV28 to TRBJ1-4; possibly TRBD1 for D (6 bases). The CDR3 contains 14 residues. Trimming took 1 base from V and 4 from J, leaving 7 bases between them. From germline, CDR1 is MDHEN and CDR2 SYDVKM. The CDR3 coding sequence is TGTGCCAGCAGTTTATCCAGGGGTAATGAAAAACTGTTTTTT. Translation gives CASSLSRGNEKLFF.

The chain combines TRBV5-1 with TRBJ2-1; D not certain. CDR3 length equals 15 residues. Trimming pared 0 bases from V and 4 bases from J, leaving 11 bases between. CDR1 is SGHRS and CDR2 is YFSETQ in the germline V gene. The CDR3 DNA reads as TGCGCCAGCAGCTTGGTTTCAGGACGGTACAATGAGCAGTTCTTC. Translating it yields CASSLVSGRYNEQFF.

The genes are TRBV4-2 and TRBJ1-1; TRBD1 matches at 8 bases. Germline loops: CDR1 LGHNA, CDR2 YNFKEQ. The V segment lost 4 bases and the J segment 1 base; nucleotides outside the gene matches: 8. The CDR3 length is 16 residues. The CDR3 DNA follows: TGTGCCAGCAGCCGGGATTCCGGGACAGGGAACACTGAAGCTTTCTTT. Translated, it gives CASSRDSGTGNTEAFF.

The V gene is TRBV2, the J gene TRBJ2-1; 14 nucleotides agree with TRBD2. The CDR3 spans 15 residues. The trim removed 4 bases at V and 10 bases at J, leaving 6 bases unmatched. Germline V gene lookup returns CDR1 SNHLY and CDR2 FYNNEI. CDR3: CASSGGTSGSWEQFF. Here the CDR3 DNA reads TGTGCCAGCAGTGGGGGGACTAGCGGGAGTTGGGAGCAGTTCTTC. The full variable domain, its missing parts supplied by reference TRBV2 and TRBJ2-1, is EPEVTQTPSHQVTQMGQEVILRCVPISNHLYFYWYRQILGQKVEFLVSFYNNEISEKSEIFDDQFSVERPDGSNFTLKIRSTKLEDSAMYFCASSGGTSGSWEQFFGPGTRLTVL.

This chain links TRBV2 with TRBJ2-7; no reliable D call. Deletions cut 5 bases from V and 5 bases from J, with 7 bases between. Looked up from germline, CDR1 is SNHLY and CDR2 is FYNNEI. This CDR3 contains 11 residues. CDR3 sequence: CASSISDEQYF. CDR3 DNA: TGTGCCAGCAGTATATCCGACGAGCAGTACTTC.

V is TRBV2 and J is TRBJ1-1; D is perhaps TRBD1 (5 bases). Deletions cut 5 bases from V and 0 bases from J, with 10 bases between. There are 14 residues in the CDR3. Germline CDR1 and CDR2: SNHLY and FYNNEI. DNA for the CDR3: TGTGCCAGCAGTTTGGGACGGATGAACACTGAAGCTTTCTTT. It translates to CASSLGRMNTEAFF.

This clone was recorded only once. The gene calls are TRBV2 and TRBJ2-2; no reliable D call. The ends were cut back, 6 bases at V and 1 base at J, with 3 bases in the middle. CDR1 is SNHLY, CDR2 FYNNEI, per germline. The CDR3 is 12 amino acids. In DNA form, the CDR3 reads TGTGCCAGCAGCCAGAACACCGGGGAGCTGTTTTTT. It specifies CASSQNTGELFF.

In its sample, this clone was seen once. In DNA, the CDR3 is TGTGCCAGCAGCCGCGGGACTAGCGGGAGGTCCTACGAGCAGTACTTC. This encodes CASSRGTSGRSYEQYF. The V and J genes are TRBV7-2 and TRBJ2-7; TRBD2 matches 15 bases. CDR1 is SGHTA, CDR2 FQGNSA, per germline. Trimming took 5 bases from V and 1 from J; bases not matched to a gene: 3. This CDR3 comprises 16 residues.

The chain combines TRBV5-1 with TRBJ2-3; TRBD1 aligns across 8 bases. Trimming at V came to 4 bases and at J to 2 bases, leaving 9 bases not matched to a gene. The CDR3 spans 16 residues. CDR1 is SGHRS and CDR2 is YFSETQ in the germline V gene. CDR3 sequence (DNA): TGCGCCAGCAGCATTCAGACAGGGGCGCCCACAGATACGCAGTATTTT. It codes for CASSIQTGAPTDTQYF. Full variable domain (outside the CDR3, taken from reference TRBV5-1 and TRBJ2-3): KAGVTQTPRYLIKTRGQQVTLSCSPISGHRSVSWYQQTPGQGLQFLFEYFSETQRNKGNFPGRFSGRQFSNSRSEMNVSTLELGDSALYLCASSIQTGAPTDTQYFGPGTRLTVL.

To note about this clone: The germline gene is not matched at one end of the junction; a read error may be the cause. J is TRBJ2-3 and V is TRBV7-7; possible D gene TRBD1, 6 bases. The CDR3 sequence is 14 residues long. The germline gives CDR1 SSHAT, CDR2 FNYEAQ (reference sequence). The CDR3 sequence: CASSLVRGADTQYF. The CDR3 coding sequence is TGTGCTAGCAGCTTAGTCAGGGGCGCAGATACGCAGTATTTT.

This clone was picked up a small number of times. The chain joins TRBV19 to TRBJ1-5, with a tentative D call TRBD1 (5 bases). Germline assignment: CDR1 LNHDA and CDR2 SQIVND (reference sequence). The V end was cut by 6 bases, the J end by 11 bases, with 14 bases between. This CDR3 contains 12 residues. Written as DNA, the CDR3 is TGTGCCAGTAGCCTGGCGTGGGGGACCCAGCATTTT. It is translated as CASSLAWGTQHF.

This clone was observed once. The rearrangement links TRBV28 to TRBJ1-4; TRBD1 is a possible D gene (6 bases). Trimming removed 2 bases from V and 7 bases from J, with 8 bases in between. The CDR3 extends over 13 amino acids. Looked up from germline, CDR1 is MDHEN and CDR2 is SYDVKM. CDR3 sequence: CASSLRQVEKLFF. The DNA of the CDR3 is TGTGCCAGCAGTTTAAGACAGGTTGAAAAACTGTTTTTT.

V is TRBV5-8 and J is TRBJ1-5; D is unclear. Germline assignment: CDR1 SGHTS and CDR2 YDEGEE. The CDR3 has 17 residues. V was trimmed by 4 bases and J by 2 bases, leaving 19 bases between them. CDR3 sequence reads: CASSPRVRVLGNQPQHF. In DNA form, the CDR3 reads TGTGCCAGCAGCCCACGGGTTCGGGTCTTGGGCAATCAGCCCCAGCATTTT.

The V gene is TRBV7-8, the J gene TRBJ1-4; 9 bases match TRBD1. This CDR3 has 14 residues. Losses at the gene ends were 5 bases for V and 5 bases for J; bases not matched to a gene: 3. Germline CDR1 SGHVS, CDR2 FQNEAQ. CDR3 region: CASSVGQGNEKLFF. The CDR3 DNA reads TGTGCCAGCAGCGTGGGACAGGGCAATGAAAAACTGTTTTTT.

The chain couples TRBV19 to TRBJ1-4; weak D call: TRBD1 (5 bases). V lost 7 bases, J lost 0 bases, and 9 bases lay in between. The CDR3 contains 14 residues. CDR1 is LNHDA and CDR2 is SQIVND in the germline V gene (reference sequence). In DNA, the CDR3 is TGTGCCAGTAAGGGGATTGCAACTAATGAAAAACTGTTTTTT. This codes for CASKGIATNEKLFF.

CDR3 amino acids: CASSLDGGTDTQYF. The DNA for the CDR3 is TGTGCCAGCAGCTTAGATGGTGGCACAGATACGCAGTATTTT. The chain combines TRBV7-2 with TRBJ2-3; D remains unclear. V shed 1 base and J shed 1 base, with 6 bases lying between them. CDR1 is SGHTA, CDR2 FQGNSA, per germline. This CDR3 is built from 14 residues.

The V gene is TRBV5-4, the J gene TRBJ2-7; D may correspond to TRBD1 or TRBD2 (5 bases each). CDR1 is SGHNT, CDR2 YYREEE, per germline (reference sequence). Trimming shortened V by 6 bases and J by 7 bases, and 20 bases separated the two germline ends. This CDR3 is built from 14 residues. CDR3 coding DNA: TGTGCCAGCAACATACCGGGGCCGTCGGGGGAGCAGTACTTC. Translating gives CASNIPGPSGEQYF.

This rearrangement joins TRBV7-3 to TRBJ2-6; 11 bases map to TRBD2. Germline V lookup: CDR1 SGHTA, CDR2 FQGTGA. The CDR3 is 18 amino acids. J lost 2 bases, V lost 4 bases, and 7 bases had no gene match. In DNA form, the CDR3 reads TGTGCCAGCAGCTCCCTACTAGCGGGAGTTCCTGGGGCCAACGTCCTGACTTTC. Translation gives CASSSLLAGVPGANVLTF.

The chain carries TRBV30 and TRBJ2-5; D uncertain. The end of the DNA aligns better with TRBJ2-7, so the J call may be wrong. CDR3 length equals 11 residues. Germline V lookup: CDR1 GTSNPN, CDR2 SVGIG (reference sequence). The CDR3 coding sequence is TGTGCCTGGAGCCTACCCTACGAGCAGTACTTC. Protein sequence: CAWSLPYEQYF.

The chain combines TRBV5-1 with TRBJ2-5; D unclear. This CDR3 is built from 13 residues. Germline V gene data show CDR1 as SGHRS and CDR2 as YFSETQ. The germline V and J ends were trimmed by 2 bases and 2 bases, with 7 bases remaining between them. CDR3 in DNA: TGCGCCAGCAGCTTTAACTCTCAAGAGACCCAGTACTTC. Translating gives CASSFNSQETQYF.

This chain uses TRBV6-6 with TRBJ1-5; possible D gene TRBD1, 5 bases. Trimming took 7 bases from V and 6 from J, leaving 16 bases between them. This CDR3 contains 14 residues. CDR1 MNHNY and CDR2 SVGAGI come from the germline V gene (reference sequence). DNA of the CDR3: TGTGCCAGCACTCCCCCCGGGGGGGGTCAGCCCCAGCATTTT. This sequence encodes CASTPPGGGQPQHF.